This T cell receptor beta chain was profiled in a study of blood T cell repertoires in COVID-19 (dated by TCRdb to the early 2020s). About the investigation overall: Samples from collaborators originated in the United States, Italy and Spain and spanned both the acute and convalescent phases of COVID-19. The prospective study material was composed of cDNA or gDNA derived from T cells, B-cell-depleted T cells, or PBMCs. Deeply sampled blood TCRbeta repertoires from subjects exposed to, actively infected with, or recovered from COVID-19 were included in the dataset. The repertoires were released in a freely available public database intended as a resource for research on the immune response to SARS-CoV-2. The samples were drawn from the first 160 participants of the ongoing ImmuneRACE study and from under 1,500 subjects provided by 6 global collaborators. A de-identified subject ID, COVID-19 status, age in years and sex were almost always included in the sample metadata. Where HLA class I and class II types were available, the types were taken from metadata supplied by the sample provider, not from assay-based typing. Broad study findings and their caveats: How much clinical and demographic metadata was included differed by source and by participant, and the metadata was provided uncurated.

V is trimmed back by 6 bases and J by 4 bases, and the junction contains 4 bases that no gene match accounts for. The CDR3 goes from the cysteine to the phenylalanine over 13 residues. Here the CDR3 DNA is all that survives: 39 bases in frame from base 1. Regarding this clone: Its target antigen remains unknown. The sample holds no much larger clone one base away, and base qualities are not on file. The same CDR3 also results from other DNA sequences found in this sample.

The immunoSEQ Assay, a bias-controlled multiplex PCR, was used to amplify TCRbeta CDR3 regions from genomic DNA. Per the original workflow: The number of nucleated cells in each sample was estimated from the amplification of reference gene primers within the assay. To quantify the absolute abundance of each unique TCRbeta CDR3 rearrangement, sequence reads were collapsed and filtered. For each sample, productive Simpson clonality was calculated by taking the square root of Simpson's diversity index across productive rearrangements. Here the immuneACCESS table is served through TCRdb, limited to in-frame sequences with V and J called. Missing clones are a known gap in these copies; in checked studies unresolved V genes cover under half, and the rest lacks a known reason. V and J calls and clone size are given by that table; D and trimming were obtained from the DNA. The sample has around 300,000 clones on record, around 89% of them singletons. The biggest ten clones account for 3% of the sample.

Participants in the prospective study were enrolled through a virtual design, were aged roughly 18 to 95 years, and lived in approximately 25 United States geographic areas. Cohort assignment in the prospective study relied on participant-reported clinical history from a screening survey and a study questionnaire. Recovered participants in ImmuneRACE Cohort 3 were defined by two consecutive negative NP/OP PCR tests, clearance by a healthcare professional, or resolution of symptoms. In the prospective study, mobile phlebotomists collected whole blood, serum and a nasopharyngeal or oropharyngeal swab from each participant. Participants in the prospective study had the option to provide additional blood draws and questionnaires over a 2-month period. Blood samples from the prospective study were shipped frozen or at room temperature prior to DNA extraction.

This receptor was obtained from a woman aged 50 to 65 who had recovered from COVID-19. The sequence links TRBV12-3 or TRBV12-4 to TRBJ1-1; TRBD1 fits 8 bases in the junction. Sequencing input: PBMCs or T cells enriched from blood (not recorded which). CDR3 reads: CASSLQGGTEAFF. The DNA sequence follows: TGTGCCAGCAGCCTACAGGGGGGCACTGAAGCTTTCTTT.